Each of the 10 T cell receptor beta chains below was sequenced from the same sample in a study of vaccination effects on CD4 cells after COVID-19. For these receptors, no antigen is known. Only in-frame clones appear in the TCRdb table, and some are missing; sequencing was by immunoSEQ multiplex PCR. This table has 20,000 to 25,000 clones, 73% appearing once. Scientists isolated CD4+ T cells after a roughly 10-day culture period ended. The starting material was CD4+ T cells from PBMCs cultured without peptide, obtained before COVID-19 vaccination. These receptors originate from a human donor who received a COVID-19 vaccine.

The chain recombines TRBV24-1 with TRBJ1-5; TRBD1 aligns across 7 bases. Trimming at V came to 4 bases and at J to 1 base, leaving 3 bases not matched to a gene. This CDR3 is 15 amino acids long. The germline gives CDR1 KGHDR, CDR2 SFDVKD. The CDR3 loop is CATSDKQGSNQPQHF. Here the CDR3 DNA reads TGTGCCACCAGTGACAAACAGGGGAGCAATCAGCCCCAGCATTTT.

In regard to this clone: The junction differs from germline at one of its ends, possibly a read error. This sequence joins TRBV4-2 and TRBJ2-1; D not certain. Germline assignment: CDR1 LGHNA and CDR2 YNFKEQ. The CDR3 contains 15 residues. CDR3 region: CASSQDRNSDNEQFF. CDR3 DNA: TGTGCCAGCAGCCAAGATCGGAACTCCGACAATGAGCAGTTCTTC.

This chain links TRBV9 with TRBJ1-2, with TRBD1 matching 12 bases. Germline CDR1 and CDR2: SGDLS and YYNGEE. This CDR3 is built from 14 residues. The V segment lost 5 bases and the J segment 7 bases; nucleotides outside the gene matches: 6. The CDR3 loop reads CASSRDRGRGGYTF. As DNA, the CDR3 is TGTGCCAGCAGTCGGGACAGGGGGCGAGGTGGCTACACCTTC.

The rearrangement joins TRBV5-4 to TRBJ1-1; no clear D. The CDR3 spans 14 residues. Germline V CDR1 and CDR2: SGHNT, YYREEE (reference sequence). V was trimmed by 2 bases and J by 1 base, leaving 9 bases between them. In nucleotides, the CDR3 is TGTGCCAGCAGCTTCGAAGGGCGGAACACTGAAGCTTTCTTT. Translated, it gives CASSFEGRNTEAFF.

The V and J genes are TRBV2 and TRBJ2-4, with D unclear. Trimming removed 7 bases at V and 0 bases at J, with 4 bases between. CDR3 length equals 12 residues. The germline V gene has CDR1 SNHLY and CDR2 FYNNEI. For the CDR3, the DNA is TGTGCCAGCATTTTAGCCAAAAACATTCAGTACTTC. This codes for CASILAKNIQYF.

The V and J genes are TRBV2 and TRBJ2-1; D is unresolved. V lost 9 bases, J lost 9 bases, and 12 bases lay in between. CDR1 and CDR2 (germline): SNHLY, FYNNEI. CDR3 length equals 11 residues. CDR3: CARGNFGEQFF. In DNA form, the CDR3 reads TGTGCCAGAGGGAATTTCGGTGAGCAGTTCTTC.

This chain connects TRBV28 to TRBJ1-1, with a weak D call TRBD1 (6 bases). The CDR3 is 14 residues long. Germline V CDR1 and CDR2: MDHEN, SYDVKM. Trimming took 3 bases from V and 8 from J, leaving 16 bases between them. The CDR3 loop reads CASSFSMTGREAFF. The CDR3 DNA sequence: TGTGCCAGCAGTTTCTCAATGACAGGCCGAGAAGCTTTCTTT.

In DNA form, the CDR3 reads TGTGCCTGGAGTGTATTTTGGGCGGGGGCGAACACCGGGGAGCTGTTTTTT. It yields the protein CAWSVFWAGANTGELFF. The gene calls are TRBV30 and TRBJ2-2, with TRBD2 matching over 7 bases. The germline V gene encodes CDR1 GTSNPN and CDR2 SVGIG (reference sequence). V lost 0 bases to trimming and J lost 0 bases; unmatched junction nucleotides: 7. The CDR3 loop spans 17 amino acids.

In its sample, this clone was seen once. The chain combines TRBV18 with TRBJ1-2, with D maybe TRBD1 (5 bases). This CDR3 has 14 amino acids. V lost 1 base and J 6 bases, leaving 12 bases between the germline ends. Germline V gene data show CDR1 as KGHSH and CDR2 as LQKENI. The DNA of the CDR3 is TGTGCCAGCTCACCACAACAGGTCGGGGATGGCTACACCTTC. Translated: CASSPQQVGDGYTF.

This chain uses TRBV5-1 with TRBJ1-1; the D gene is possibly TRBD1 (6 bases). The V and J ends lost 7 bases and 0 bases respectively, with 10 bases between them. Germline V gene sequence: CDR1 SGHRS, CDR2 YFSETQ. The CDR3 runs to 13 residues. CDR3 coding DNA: TGCGCCAGCCAGGGGACAATGAACACTGAAGCTTTCTTT. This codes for CASQGTMNTEAFF.